The 7 T cell receptor beta chains reported below all come from one sample, sequenced in a study of T cell changes during pregnancy in multiple sclerosis. Some clones are missing from TCRdb's copy, which holds only in-frame ones; the method was immunoSEQ multiplex PCR. This table holds approximately 100,000 clones, around 93% found once. The input for sequencing was peripheral blood, taken before pregnancy. The receptors here all came from a female donor with multiple sclerosis, enrolled in a pregnancy study.

DNA for the CDR3: TGTGCCAGTACCCACACCGCCTCCTACGAGCAGTACTTC. Amino acids: CASTHTASYEQYF. J is TRBJ2-7 and V is TRBV19; D is unclear. V lost 7 bases and J 0 bases, leaving 10 bases between the germline ends. The germline V gene encodes CDR1 LNHDA and CDR2 SQIVND (reference sequence). This CDR3 has 13 amino acids.

The chain links TRBV30 to TRBJ2-1; 9 nucleotides agree with TRBD1. CDR1 GTSNPN and CDR2 SVGIG come from the germline V gene (reference sequence). The CDR3 runs 12 residues. With 4 bases clipped from V and 8 bases from J, the junction kept 3 bases outside the gene matches. CDR3 sequence reads: CAWTTGGDEQFF. CDR3 nucleotides: TGTGCCTGGACCACAGGGGGCGATGAGCAGTTCTTC. The whole variable domain, remainder taken from reference TRBV30 and TRBJ2-1, is SQTIHQWPATLVQPVGSPLSLECTVEGTSNPNLYWYRQAAGRGLQLLFYSVGIGQISSEVPQNLSASRPQDRQFILSSKKLLLSDSGFYLCAWTTGGDEQFFGPGTRLTVL.

This chain links TRBV30 with TRBJ2-7, with 10 nucleotides matching TRBD2. CDR1 and CDR2 from the germline V gene are GTSNPN and SVGIG (reference sequence). The CDR3 runs to 13 residues. V gave up 4 bases and J gave up 4 bases; unmatched junction bases: 4. The chain's CDR3 is CAWKSGRGYEQYF. DNA of the CDR3: TGTGCCTGGAAAAGCGGGAGGGGGTACGAGCAGTACTTC.

The V gene is TRBV5-1, the J gene TRBJ2-7; 9 bases are a match to TRBD1. Germline lookup yields CDR1 SGHRS and CDR2 YFSETQ. V trimming: 9 bases; J trimming: 0 bases; junction bases outside the gene matches: 13. The CDR3 has 16 amino acids. The CDR3 bases are TGCGCCACCGGAACGGGACAGGGCCAATACTCCTACGAGCAGTACTTC. Residues: CATGTGQGQYSYEQYF.

This chain connects TRBV27 to TRBJ2-7, with D possibly being TRBD2 (5 bases). The CDR3 totals 14 residues. Trimming shortened V by 2 bases and J by 3 bases, and 11 bases separated the two germline ends. Looked up from germline, CDR1 is MNHEY and CDR2 is SMNVEV (reference sequence). DNA of the CDR3: TGTGCCAGCAGTTTAGAGCCCGGGGACTACGAGCAGTACTTC. Translated: CASSLEPGDYEQYF.

This chain's CDR3 is CASSSPGQGASQETQYF. The DNA for the CDR3 is TGTGCCAGCAGTTCACCGGGACAGGGGGCTTCCCAAGAGACCCAGTACTTC. The chain recombines TRBV28 with TRBJ2-5; 12 bases fit TRBD1. V was pared by 4 bases and J by 1 base, with 7 bases of the junction left unmatched. Germline CDR1 is MDHEN and CDR2 is SYDVKM. This CDR3 is built from 17 residues.

The V and J genes are TRBV5-5 and TRBJ2-7; weak D call: TRBD2 (6 bases). From germline, CDR1 is SGHKS and CDR2 YYEKEE (reference sequence). Deletions cut 3 bases from V and 2 bases from J, with 12 bases between. The CDR3 sequence is 14 residues long. Written as DNA, the CDR3 is TGTGCCAGCAGCTACGGAGCGGGTACCTACGAGCAGTACTTC. It codes for CASSYGAGTYEQYF. The full variable domain, its missing parts supplied by reference TRBV5-5 and TRBJ2-7, is DAGVTQSPTHLIKTRGQQVTLRCSPISGHKSVSWYQQVLGQGPQFIFQYYEKEERGRGNFPDRFSARQFPNYSSELNVNALLLGDSALYLCASSYGAGTYEQYFGPGTRLTVT.